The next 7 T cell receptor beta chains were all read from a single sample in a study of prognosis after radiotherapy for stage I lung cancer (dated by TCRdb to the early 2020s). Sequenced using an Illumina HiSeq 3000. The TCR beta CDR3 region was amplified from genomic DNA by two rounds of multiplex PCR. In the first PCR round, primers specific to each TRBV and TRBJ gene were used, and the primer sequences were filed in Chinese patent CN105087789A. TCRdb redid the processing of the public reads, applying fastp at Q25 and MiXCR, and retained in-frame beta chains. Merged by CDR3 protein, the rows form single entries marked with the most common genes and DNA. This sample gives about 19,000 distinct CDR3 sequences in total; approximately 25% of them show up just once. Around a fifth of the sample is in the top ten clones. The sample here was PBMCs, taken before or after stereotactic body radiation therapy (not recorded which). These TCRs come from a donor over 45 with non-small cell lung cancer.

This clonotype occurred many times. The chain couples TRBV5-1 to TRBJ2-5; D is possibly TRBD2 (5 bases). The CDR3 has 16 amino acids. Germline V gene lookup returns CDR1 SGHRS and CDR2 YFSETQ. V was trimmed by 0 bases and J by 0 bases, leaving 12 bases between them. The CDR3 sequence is CASSLAAWEYQETQYF. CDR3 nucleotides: TGCGCCAGCAGCTTGGCCGCGTGGGAGTACCAAGAGACCCAGTACTTC.

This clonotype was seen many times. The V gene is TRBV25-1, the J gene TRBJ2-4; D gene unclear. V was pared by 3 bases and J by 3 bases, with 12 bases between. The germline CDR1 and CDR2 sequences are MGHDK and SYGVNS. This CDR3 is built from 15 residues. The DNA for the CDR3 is TGTGCCAGCAGTGACCACCACCGGAACAAAAACATTCAGTACTTC. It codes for CASSDHHRNKNIQYF.

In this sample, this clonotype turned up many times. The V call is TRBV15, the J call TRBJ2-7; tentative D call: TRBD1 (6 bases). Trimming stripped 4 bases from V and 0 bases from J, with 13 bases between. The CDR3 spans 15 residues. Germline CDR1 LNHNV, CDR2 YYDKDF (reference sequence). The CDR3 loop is CATSKDRLHSYEQYF. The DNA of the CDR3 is TGTGCCACCAGCAAAGACAGGTTGCACTCCTACGAGCAGTACTTC.

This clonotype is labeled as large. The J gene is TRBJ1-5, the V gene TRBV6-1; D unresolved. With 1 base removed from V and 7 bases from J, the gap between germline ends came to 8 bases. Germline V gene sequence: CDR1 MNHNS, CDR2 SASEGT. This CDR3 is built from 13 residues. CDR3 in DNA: TGTGCCAGCAGTGAAGGGTTTCTACAGCCCCAGCATTTT. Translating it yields CASSEGFLQPQHF.

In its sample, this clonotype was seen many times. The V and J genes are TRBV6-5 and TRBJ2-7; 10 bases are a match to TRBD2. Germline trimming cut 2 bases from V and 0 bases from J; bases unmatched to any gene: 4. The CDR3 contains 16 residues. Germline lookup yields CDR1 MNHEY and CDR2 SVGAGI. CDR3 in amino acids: CASSYRGLAISYEQYF. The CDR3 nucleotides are TGTGCCAGCAGTTACCGGGGACTAGCGATCTCCTACGAGCAGTACTTC.

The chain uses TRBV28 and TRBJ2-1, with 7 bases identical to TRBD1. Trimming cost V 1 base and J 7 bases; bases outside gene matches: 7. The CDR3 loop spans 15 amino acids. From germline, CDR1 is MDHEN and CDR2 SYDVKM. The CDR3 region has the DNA TGTGCCAGCAGTTTATCCCTCACAGGGGCTAATGAGCAGTTCTTC. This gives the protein CASSLSLTGANEQFF.

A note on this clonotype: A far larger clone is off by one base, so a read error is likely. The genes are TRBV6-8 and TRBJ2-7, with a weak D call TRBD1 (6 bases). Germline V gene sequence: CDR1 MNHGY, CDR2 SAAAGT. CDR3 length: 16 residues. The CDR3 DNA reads TGTGCCAGCAGCTCCTTCGACAGGACAGCATCCTACGAGCAGCACTTC. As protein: CASSSFDRTASYEQHF.